The 17 T cell receptor beta chains given below trace back to one sample, sequenced in a study of T cells in Graves' hyperthyroidism and ophthalmopathy. Amplification targeted TCR beta CDR3 regions from RNA transcripts. First-round RT-PCR of the TCR CDR3 relied on the HTBI primer set. TCRdb independently ran MiXCR on the multiplex PCR reads; one entry per CDR3 protein. The sample records hundreds of thousands of distinct CDR3 sequences, roughly 40% being singletons. The sequenced sample consisted of blood. The receptor source for this set is a man aged 18 to 30 with Graves' hyperthyroidism.

This CDR3 is CAISEYQHF. The CDR3 bases are TGTGCCATCAGTGAGTACCAGCATTTT. The gene calls are TRBV10-3 and TRBJ1-5; D remains unclear. CDR1 is ENHRY and CDR2 is SYGVKD in the germline V gene. This CDR3 has 9 amino acids. V was shortened by 1 base and J by 12 bases, with 1 base between the two germline ends.

The V gene is TRBV7-9, the J gene TRBJ1-1; D is unclear. V lost 3 bases and J 3 bases, leaving 11 bases between the germline ends. The CDR3 sequence is 14 residues long. CDR1 is SEHNR and CDR2 is FQNEAQ in the germline V gene (reference sequence). The CDR3 DNA reads as TGTGCCAGCAGCTTCGGACCCAAGGACACTGAAGCTTTCTTT. It translates to CASSFGPKDTEAFF. The whole variable domain, filled in from reference TRBV7-9 and TRBJ1-1, reads DTGVSQNPRHKITKRGQNVTFRCDPISEHNRLYWYRQTLGQGPEFLTYFQNEAQLEKSRLLSDRFSAERPKGSFSTLEIQRTEQGDSAMYLCASSFGPKDTEAFFGQGTRLTVV.

This clonotype has a count of ten or more. The chain has TRBV10-3 and TRBJ2-7; 7 bases are shared with TRBD1. Germline loops: CDR1 ENHRY, CDR2 SYGVKD. J gave up 6 bases and V 10 bases, and 12 bases lay outside the gene matches. The CDR3 loop spans 13 amino acids. CDR3 loop: CATVSMTGSEQYF. CDR3 bases: TGTGCCACCGTTTCGATGACAGGGTCCGAGCAGTACTTC.

In its sample, this clonotype was seen a few times. This chain joins TRBV12-3 or TRBV12-4 and TRBJ1-1; D remains ambiguous. The V end lost 1 base, the J end lost 1 base, and 7 bases lay between the germline ends. This CDR3 has 14 amino acids. In nucleotides, the CDR3 is TGTGCCAGCAGTTTAGATTCAGCGAACACTGAAGCTTTCTTT. Translation gives CASSLDSANTEAFF.

The rearrangement uses TRBV7-9 and TRBJ2-7; 8 bases are shared with TRBD1. Germline V lookup: CDR1 SEHNR, CDR2 FQNEAQ (reference sequence). This CDR3 has 15 residues. The J segment lost 5 bases and the V segment lost 6 bases, leaving 12 bases of the junction unmatched. CDR3 residues: CASSPPGDRFHEQYF. The CDR3 DNA is TGTGCCAGCAGTCCGCCGGGGGACAGGTTCCACGAGCAGTACTTC.

There are a few counts of this clonotype. V is TRBV2 and J is TRBJ1-4, with D possibly TRBD1 on 6 matching bases. The V gene lost 7 bases and the J gene lost 7 bases, with 13 bases spanning the gap. This CDR3 spans 13 amino acids. CDR1 is SNHLY and CDR2 is FYNNEI in the germline V gene. The CDR3 DNA sequence: TGTGCCAGCACACGCGGGACATCTGAAAAACTGTTTTTT. Translation: CASTRGTSEKLFF.

Regarding this clonotype: Compared with germline, one end of the junction differs, possibly owing to a read error. CDR3 region: CASSPRVTGELYF. The CDR3 nucleotides read TGTGCCAGCAGCCCTCGGGTGACCGGGGAGCTGTACTTC. The chain couples TRBV7-2 to TRBJ2-7; weak D call: TRBD2 (5 bases). Germline CDR1 and CDR2: SGHTA and FQGNSA. CDR3 length: 13 residues.

This clonotype occurred many times. This chain links TRBV9 with TRBJ1-6; D might be TRBD1 (6 bases). In germline, CDR1 is SGDLS, CDR2 YYNGEE. The CDR3 is made up of 14 amino acids. Trimming removed 0 bases from V and 10 bases from J, with 11 bases in between. CDR3 sequence reads: CASSVGGANSPLHF. The CDR3 region has the DNA TGTGCCAGCAGCGTAGGGGGGGCGAACTCACCCCTCCACTTT.

This chain joins TRBV29-1 and TRBJ1-4; tentatively, D is TRBD1 (5 bases). Germline lookup yields CDR1 SQVTM and CDR2 ANQGSEA. V was cut by 8 bases and J by 4 bases, with 11 bases left in between. The CDR3 is made up of 12 amino acids. Written as DNA, the CDR3 is TGCAGCTTAGCAGGGTTTAATGAAAAACTGTTTTTT. Translating it yields CSLAGFNEKLFF.

V usage is TRBV20-1 and J usage is TRBJ2-7; D ambiguous. CDR3 length: 14 amino acids. Trimming cost V 3 bases and J 3 bases, with 15 bases left between them. Germline lookup yields CDR1 DFQATT and CDR2 SNEGSKA (reference sequence). CDR3 in DNA: TGCAGTGCTAGTGTCAGGTCATCGGGCTACGAGCAGTACTTC. Translated, it gives CSASVRSSGYEQYF.

This clonotype was observed at least ten times. The V gene is TRBV12-3 or TRBV12-4, the J gene TRBJ1-4; D is uncertain. The CDR3 is 14 amino acids. The V end lost 7 bases, the J end lost 8 bases, and 17 bases lay between the germline ends. CDR3 DNA: TGTGCCAGCACCCCTGATCCGGTGGACGAAAAACTGTTTTTT. It translates to CASTPDPVDEKLFF.

The chain joins TRBV20-1 to TRBJ1-3; no definite D call. Trimming left V 3 bases short and J 0 bases short, with 12 bases between. The germline CDR1 and CDR2 sequences are DFQATT and SNEGSKA (reference sequence). The CDR3 extends over 15 amino acids. The CDR3 is CSASFKDFSGNTIYF. The CDR3 DNA reads as TGCAGTGCTAGCTTCAAGGACTTCTCTGGAAACACCATATATTTT.

A few counts support this clonotype. The chain couples TRBV7-9 to TRBJ2-7, with 8 bases matching TRBD2. The trim removed 5 bases at V and 4 bases at J, leaving 7 bases unmatched. This CDR3 has 14 residues. Germline V CDR1 and CDR2: SEHNR, FQNEAQ (reference sequence). The CDR3 loop is CASSRAGEPYEQYF. The CDR3 region has the DNA TGTGCCAGCAGCCGAGCGGGAGAGCCGTACGAGCAGTACTTC.

This clonotype has a handful of counts. The chain joins TRBV10-3 to TRBJ1-5; D gene ambiguous. Germline V CDR1 and CDR2: ENHRY, SYGVKD. Trimming took 11 bases from V and 0 from J, leaving 20 bases between them. This CDR3 has 16 amino acids. The CDR3 region is CAARRTAHNSNQPQHF. In DNA form, the CDR3 reads TGTGCCGCAAGGAGGACGGCTCACAATAGCAATCAGCCCCAGCATTTT.

This clonotype appeared once. Since no conserved phenylalanine or tryptophan closes the CDR3, a read error is the likely cause. The chain combines TRBV10-3 with TRBJ2-7; perhaps TRBD2 as D (6 bases). Per the germline V gene, CDR1 is ENHRY and CDR2 is SYGVKD. This CDR3 contains 12 residues. The CDR3 here is CASSAGSYEQYL. The DNA for the CDR3 is TGTGCCAGCAGTGCGGGAAGCTACGAGCAGTACTTG.

This clonotype came up a few times. The chain employs TRBV5-1 and TRBJ1-4, with D perhaps matching TRBD1 (5 bases). The CDR3 runs 13 residues. Trimming took 4 bases from V and 3 from J, leaving 7 bases between them. The V gene's germline CDR1 is SGHRS and CDR2 YFSETQ. The CDR3 DNA is TGCGCCAGCAGCATGGGGGCTAATGAAAAACTGTTTTTT. Translating gives CASSMGANEKLFF.

The chain recombines TRBV27 with TRBJ1-1; 9 bases align to TRBD1. V trimming: 5 bases; J trimming: 1 base; junction bases outside the gene matches: 5. Germline CDR1 is MNHEY and CDR2 is SMNVEV (reference sequence). The CDR3 is made up of 15 amino acids. The CDR3, as DNA: TGTGCCAGCAGTCACAAACAGGGGGCGAACACTGAAGCTTTCTTT. Translation gives CASSHKQGANTEAFF.